This TCR beta chain was observed in a study of chemoradiotherapy in HPV16-positive cancers. Study outcomes and limitations: Candidate HPV-specific clones and E7-related TCR motifs grew in tumor during treatment. Better recurrence-free survival went with HPV-responsive T-cell expansion in HPV16-positive patients.

Concerning this clone: The antigen is unknown.

Sequencing was performed with immunoSEQ multiplex PCR; in TCRdb, only in-frame clones are kept and a portion is missing. In the table there are over 10,000 clones, roughly 80% of which are singletons. This specimen was collected from a patient who underwent chemoradiotherapy. This receptor was taken from a human donor with HPV-associated anogenital cancer.

CDR3 DNA: TGTGCCAGCAGTGAAGAAGCGGGGGGTGCCTACGAGCAGTACTTC. Protein product: CASSEEAGGAYEQYF. The V call is TRBV2, the J call TRBJ2-7; 9 bases map to TRBD2. The CDR3 contains 15 residues. V was pared by 1 base and J by 2 bases, with 3 bases of the junction left unmatched. Per germline, CDR1 SNHLY and CDR2 FYNNEI. Full variable domain (missing parts from reference TRBV2 and TRBJ2-7): EPEVTQTPSHQVTQMGQEVILRCVPISNHLYFYWYRQILGQKVEFLVSFYNNEISEKSEIFDDQFSVERPDGSNFTLKIRSTKLEDSAMYFCASSEEAGGAYEQYFGPGTRLTVT.